This TCR beta chain was obtained from a study of T cell responses to AZD1222 COVID-19 vaccine. General study findings and limits: Clonal diversity was possibly underestimated; the donors were predominantly white British and more often female. Spike-specific TCR breadth and depth went up after people got two AZD1222 doses. Recipients of AZD1222 seropositive at baseline numbered only 5 to 7.

TCRdb keeps only in-frame clones here, not all; method: immunoSEQ multiplex PCR. Found here are fewer than 90,000 clones, 85% to 95% of them singletons; the top ten hold roughly 12%. As concerns this clone: Its target is unknown.

Trimming removed 1 base at V and 7 bases at J, with 10 bases between. The CDR3 extends over 14 amino acids. Per germline, CDR1 KGHDR and CDR2 SFDVKD. The chain employs TRBV24-1 and TRBJ1-5; possible D gene TRBD1, 5 bases. Source: peripheral blood, taken 28 days after the second AZD1222 dose. The TCR originated in an adult who received the AZD1222 COVID-19 vaccine. This CDR3 reads CATSDFRGDQPQHF. The CDR3, as DNA: TGTGCCACCAGTGATTTCAGAGGGGACCAGCCCCAGCATTTT.